This entry describes one T cell receptor beta chain. Its matching antigen is unknown. Blood draws occurred at baseline, cycle 4 day 1, and cycle 7 day 1. This entry belongs to a study of OX40 agonist ivuxolimab in advanced cancers. Whole-study context: Patients undergoing dose escalation presented with hepatocellular carcinoma, melanoma, renal cell or head and neck cancer.

The protocol was immunoSEQ multiplex PCR, while the TCRdb copy is restricted to in-frame clones and leaves out a portion. Counted here are 25,000 or so clones, about 75% occurring once; the ten biggest clones make up approximately 2%. Per the germline V gene, CDR1 is MDHEN and CDR2 is SYDVKM. The CDR3 runs 14 residues. After removal of 6 bases from V and 3 bases from J, the junction contained 5 bases not matched to a gene. General study points: More expanded clones were found, on average, in CD8+ than in CD4+ T cells. Among patients with partial responses at 0.1-3.0 mg/kg, clonal expansion was among the lowest.

Here the sequenced sample was CD4+ or CD8+ T cells sorted from blood, taken in a trial of the OX40 agonist ivuxolimab. The receptor comes from an adult with an advanced solid tumor such as melanoma, head and neck, liver or kidney cancer. This chain joins TRBV28 and TRBJ1-3, with 7 bases identical to TRBD1. Written as DNA, the CDR3 is TGTGCCAGCAGGCGACAGGGCGGTGGAAACACCATATATTTT. It specifies CASRRQGGGNTIYF.